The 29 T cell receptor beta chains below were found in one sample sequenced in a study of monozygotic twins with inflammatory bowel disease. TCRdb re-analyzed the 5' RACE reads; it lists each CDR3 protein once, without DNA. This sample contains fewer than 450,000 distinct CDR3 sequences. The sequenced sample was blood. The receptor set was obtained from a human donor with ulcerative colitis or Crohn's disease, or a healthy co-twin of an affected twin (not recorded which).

CDR3 in amino acids: CASSPEKWLISGANVLTF. V gene TRBV18 combines with J gene TRBJ2-6. CDR1 is KGHSH, CDR2 LQKENI, per germline. This CDR3 comprises 18 residues. The variable domain in full, with the rest retrieved from reference TRBV18 and TRBJ2-6, is NAGVMQNPRHLVRRRGQEARLRCSPMKGHSHVYWYRQLPEEGLKFMVYLQKENIIDESGMPKERFSAEFPKEGPSILRIQQVVRGDSAAYFCASSPEKWLISGANVLTFGAGSRLTVL.

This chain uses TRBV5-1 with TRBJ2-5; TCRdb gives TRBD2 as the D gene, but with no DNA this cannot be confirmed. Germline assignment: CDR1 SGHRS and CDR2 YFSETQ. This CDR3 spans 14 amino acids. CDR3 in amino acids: CASSLDPLKETQYF.

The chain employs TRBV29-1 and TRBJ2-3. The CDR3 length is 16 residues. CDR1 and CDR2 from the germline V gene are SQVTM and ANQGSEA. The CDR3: CSVEPTYLTSTDTQYF.

CDR3 sequence reads: CASSVVGGSRSYNEQFF. This rearrangement joins TRBV9 to TRBJ2-1; the TRBD1 assignment by TCRdb is unverifiable without DNA. Germline V gene sequence: CDR1 SGDLS, CDR2 YYNGEE. The CDR3 is made up of 17 amino acids.

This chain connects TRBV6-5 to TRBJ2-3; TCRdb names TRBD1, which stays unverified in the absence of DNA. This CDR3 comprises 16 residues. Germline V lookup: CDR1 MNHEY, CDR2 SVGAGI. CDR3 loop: CASSYSGGGSADTQYF.

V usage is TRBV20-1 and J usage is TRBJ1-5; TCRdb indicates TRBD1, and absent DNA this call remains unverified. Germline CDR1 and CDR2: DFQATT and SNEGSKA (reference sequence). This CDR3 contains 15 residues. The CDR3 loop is CSARNRGRGGQPQHF.

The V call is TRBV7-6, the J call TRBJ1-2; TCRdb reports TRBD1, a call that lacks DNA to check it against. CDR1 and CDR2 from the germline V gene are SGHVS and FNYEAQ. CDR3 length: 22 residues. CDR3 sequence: CASSSPPGTGVSGGGSNYGYTF.

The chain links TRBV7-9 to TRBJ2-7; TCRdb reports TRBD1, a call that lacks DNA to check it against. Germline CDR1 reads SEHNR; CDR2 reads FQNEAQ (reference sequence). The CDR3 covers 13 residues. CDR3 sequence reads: CASSPPYVYEQYF. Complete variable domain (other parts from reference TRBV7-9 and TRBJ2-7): DTGVSQNPRHKITKRGQNVTFRCDPISEHNRLYWYRQTLGQGPEFLTYFQNEAQLEKSRLLSDRFSAERPKGSFSTLEIQRTEQGDSAMYLCASSPPYVYEQYFGPGTRLTVT.

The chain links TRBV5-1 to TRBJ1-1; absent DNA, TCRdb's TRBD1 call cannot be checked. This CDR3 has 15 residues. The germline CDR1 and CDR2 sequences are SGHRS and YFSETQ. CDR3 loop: CASSFTGIPNTEAFF.

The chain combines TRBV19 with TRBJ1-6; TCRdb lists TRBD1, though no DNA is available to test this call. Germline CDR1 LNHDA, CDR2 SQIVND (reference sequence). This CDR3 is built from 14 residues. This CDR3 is CASSMGTGTSPLHF.

The CDR3 is CASSFIVDTAATNEKLFF. The rearrangement joins TRBV28 to TRBJ1-4; TCRdb names TRBD1, which stays unverified in the absence of DNA. The CDR3 totals 18 residues. Germline CDR1 and CDR2: MDHEN and SYDVKM.

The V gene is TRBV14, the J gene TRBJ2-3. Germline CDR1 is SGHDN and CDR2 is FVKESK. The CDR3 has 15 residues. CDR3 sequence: CASSLQASSTDTQYF.

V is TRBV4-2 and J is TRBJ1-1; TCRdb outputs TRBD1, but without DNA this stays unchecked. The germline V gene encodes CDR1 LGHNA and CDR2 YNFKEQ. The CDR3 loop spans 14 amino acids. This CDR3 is CASSQEGVYTEAFF.

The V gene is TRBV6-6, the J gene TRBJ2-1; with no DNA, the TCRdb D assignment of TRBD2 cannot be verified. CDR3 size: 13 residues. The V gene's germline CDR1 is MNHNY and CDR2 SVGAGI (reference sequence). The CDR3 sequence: CASSAQLSGEQFF.

CDR3 in amino acids: CSARGGVRPGELFF. The chain is built from TRBV20-1 and TRBJ2-2; TCRdb reports TRBD1, a call that lacks DNA to check it against. From germline, CDR1 is DFQATT and CDR2 SNEGSKA (reference sequence). The CDR3 consists of 14 residues.

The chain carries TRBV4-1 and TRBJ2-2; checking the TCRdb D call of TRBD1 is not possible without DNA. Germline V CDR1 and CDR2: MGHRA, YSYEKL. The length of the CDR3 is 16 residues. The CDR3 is CASSQPPMRGTGELFF.

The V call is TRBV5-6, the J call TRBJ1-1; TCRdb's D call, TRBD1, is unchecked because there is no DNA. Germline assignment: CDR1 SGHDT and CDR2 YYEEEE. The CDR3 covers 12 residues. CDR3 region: CASSGRTGEAFF.

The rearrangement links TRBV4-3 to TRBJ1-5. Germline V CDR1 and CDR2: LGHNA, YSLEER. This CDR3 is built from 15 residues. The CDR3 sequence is CASAPSLTGNQPQHF.

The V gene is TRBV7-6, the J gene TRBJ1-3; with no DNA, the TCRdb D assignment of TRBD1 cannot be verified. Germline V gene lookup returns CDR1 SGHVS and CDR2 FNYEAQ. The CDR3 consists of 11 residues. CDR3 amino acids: CASRTGDTIYF.

This CDR3 is CAISVSNEQFF. The genes are TRBV10-3 and TRBJ2-1. There are 11 residues in the CDR3. Germline lookup yields CDR1 ENHRY and CDR2 SYGVKD.

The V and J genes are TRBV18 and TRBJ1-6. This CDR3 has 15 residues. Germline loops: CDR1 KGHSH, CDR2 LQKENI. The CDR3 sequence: CASSADVGFNSPLHF.

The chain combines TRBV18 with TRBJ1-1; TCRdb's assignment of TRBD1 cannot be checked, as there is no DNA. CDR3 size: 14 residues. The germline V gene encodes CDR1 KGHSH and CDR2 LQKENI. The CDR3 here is CASSPNVGDTEAFF.

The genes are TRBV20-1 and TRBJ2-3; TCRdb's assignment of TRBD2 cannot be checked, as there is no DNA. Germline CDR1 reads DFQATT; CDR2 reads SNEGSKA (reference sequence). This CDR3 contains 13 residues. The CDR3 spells CSATSRSTDTQYF.

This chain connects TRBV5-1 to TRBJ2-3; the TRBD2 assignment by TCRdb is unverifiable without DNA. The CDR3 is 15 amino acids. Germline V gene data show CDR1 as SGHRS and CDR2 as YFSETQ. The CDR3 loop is CASSWRTSEGDTQYF. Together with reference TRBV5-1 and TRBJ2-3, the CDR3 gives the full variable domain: KAGVTQTPRYLIKTRGQQVTLSCSPISGHRSVSWYQQTPGQGLQFLFEYFSETQRNKGNFPGRFSGRQFSNSRSEMNVSTLELGDSALYLCASSWRTSEGDTQYFGPGTRLTVL.

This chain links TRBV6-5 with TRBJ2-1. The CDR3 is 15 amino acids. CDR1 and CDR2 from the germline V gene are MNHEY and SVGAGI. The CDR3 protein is CASSYVSVAYNEQFF.

The CDR3 loop reads CSVGRGGPYNEQFF. V usage is TRBV20-1 and J usage is TRBJ2-1; with no DNA, the TCRdb D assignment of TRBD2 cannot be verified. The germline V gene has CDR1 DFQATT and CDR2 SNEGSKA (reference sequence). This CDR3 is built from 14 residues.

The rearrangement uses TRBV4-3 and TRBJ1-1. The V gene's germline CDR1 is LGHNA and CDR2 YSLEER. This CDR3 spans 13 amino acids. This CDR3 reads CASSRGPNTEAFF.

CDR3 in amino acids: CASSDRPEHGTQYF. The chain links TRBV6-1 to TRBJ2-5; the D gene TCRdb calls, TRBD1, cannot be checked with no DNA. The CDR3 is made up of 14 amino acids. The germline gives CDR1 MNHNS, CDR2 SASEGT.

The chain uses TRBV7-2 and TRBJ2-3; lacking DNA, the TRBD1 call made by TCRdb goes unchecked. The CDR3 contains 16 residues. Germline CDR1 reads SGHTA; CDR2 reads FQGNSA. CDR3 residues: CASNNPWAGSTDTQYF.